This TCR beta chain was identified during a study of T cell responses to AZD1222 COVID-19 vaccine. Pooling of second doses given at about 4 or about 12 weeks was done. This clone appeared once. The V gene's germline CDR1 is SEHNR and CDR2 FQNEAQ (reference sequence). The trim removed 5 bases at V and 9 bases at J, leaving 9 bases unmatched. The CDR3 has 15 residues. The method was immunoSEQ multiplex PCR; TCRdb's version includes in-frame clones alone and lacks a portion of them. The sample carries 120,000 or so clones, about 89% recorded once. The J gene is TRBJ2-1, the V gene TRBV7-9; 11 nucleotides line up with TRBD2. Source: peripheral blood, taken 28 days after the second AZD1222 dose. The sequence came from an adult who received the AZD1222 COVID-19 vaccine. CDR3 residues: CASSAGLAEKGEQFF. The DNA of the CDR3 is TGTGCCAGCAGCGCGGGACTAGCGGAGAAGGGTGAGCAGTTCTTC.